These 17 T cell receptor beta chains were sequenced from one sample in a study of Graves' ophthalmopathy and Graves' hyperthyroidism. RNA served as the template for amplifying TCR beta CDR3 regions. The workflow started with a first-round RT-PCR run with HTBI primers and then moved on to a second-round multiplex PCR. Each CDR3 protein is one row after TCRdb ran MiXCR on the multiplex PCR reads. This sample yields some 750,000 distinct CDR3 sequences, of which 40% are seen a single time; roughly 46% belongs to the top ten. Material: peripheral blood. These receptors originate from an adult man with Graves' ophthalmopathy.

The chain recombines TRBV25-1 with TRBJ2-7; 8 bases agree with TRBD2. Matching the DNA end better, TRBJ2-1 makes the J call doubtful. Germline V gene data show CDR1 as MGHDK and CDR2 as SYGVNS. The CDR3 loop spans 12 amino acids. The CDR3 loop reads CASLAGFYEQFF. CDR3 DNA sequence: TGTGCCAGCTTAGCGGGGTTCTACGAGCAGTTCTTC.

This sequence joins TRBV2 and TRBJ2-5; possibly TRBD2 for D (5 bases). The germline gives CDR1 SNHLY, CDR2 FYNNEI. This CDR3 has 14 residues. In DNA, the CDR3 is TGTGCTTCCATGGGTACGGAGGCTCGAGAGACCCAGTACTTC. Amino acids: CASMGTEARETQYF.

A remark on this clonotype: At one of its ends the junction is not consistent with the germline gene, which may arise from a read error. The gene calls are TRBV4-2 and TRBJ2-2; 8 bases fit TRBD1. The CDR3 totals 16 residues. From germline, CDR1 is LGHNA and CDR2 YNFKEQ. CDR3 sequence: CASSPRRDRNAGELFF. The CDR3 DNA follows: TGTGCCAGCAGCCCCCGCCGGGACAGGAACGCCGGGGAGCTGTTTTTT.

J is TRBJ2-2 and V is TRBV25-1; D not certain. The CDR3 is made up of 13 amino acids. Trimming cost V 11 bases and J 7 bases, with 17 bases left between them. Germline lookup yields CDR1 MGHDK and CDR2 SYGVNS. CDR3 bases: TGTGCCTGGAACTCCCGTGTTGGCGGGGAGCTGTTTTTT. Translated: CAWNSRVGGELFF. The full variable domain, its missing parts supplied by reference TRBV25-1 and TRBJ2-2, is EADIYQTPRYLVIGTGKKITLECSQTMGHDKMYWYQQDPGMELHLIHYSYGVNSTEKGDLSSESTVSRIRTEHFPLTLESARPSHTSQYLCAWNSRVGGELFFGEGSRLTVL.

The rearrangement uses TRBV20-1 and TRBJ1-1; D is unresolved. V lost 4 bases and J 1 base, leaving 13 bases between the germline ends. Germline CDR1 and CDR2: DFQATT and SNEGSKA (reference sequence). The CDR3 sequence is 14 residues long. The CDR3 DNA sequence: TGCAGTGCTAAACCGTGGGTCCGGAACACTGAAGCTTTCTTT. This codes for CSAKPWVRNTEAFF.

This clonotype was counted ten times or more. V and J are TRBV2 and TRBJ1-6; the D gene is possibly TRBD1 (6 bases). V shed 7 bases and J shed 8 bases, with 15 bases lying between them. The CDR3 covers 14 residues. Germline V lookup: CDR1 SNHLY, CDR2 FYNNEI. CDR3 sequence: CASIFQGQDSPLHF. In DNA form, the CDR3 reads TGTGCCAGCATTTTCCAGGGGCAAGATTCACCCCTCCACTTT.

This rearrangement joins TRBV11-1 to TRBJ2-2; D might be TRBD1 or TRBD2, each matching 5 bases. Between the trimmed V and J ends, which lost 9 bases and 0 bases, there was a span of 17 bases. This CDR3 is 16 amino acids long. Germline V gives CDR1 SGHAT, CDR2 FQDESV (reference sequence). CDR3 bases: TGTGCCAGTAGCCGAGTGGGACCTTCGAACACCGGGGAGCTGTTTTTT. The encoded protein is CASSRVGPSNTGELFF.

This clonotype came up a few times. This sequence joins TRBV20-1 and TRBJ2-7; 9 bases are shared with TRBD2. The CDR3 sequence is 13 residues long. From germline, CDR1 is DFQATT and CDR2 SNEGSKA (reference sequence). V lost 0 bases, J lost 6 bases, and 3 bases stayed unmatched. CDR3 nucleotide sequence: TGCAGTGCTAGAGATTTAGCGGGAGCCGAGCAGTACTTC. Amino acids: CSARDLAGAEQYF.

This sequence joins TRBV9 and TRBJ2-5; D is possibly TRBD1 or TRBD2 (6 bases each). V shed 3 bases and J shed 4 bases, with 13 bases lying between them. Germline V CDR1 and CDR2: SGDLS, YYNGEE. The CDR3 is 14 amino acids. The CDR3 coding sequence is TGTGCCAGCAGCGCCCAACAGGGAGGAGAGACCCAGTACTTC. This sequence encodes CASSAQQGGETQYF.

The J gene is TRBJ2-7, the V gene TRBV7-9; no definite D call. Germline-derived CDR1 and CDR2 are SEHNR and FQNEAQ (reference sequence). The CDR3 contains 14 residues. With 1 base removed from V and 3 bases from J, the gap between germline ends came to 10 bases. The CDR3 nucleotides read TGTGCCAGCAGCTTAGGGACGGATTACTACGAGCAGTACTTC. It is translated as CASSLGTDYYEQYF.

This clonotype was found a few times. At one end the junction does not follow the germline gene, possibly because of a read error. The rearrangement joins TRBV10-3 to TRBJ2-7; TRBD2 matches 14 bases. This CDR3 region has 15 residues. CDR1 is ENHRY and CDR2 is SYGVKD in the germline V gene. CDR3 loop: CASSSLGTSGSEQYF. CDR3 nucleotide sequence: TGTGCCAGCAGTTCTCTTGGGACTAGCGGGAGCGAGCAGTACTTC.

Ten or more counts support this clonotype. CDR3 in amino acids: CASSYSMGGTQYF. In nucleotides, the CDR3 is TGTGCCAGCAGTTACTCGATGGGTGGGACCCAGTACTTC. The gene calls are TRBV6-5 and TRBJ2-5; no reliable D call. This CDR3 comprises 13 residues. Between the trimmed V and J ends, which lost 0 bases and 7 bases, there was a span of 9 bases. Germline V gives CDR1 MNHEY, CDR2 SVGAGI.

This clonotype was seen only once. V usage is TRBV25-1 and J usage is TRBJ1-1; D gene uncertain. CDR1 and CDR2 from the germline V gene are MGHDK and SYGVNS. The V end lost 5 bases, the J end lost 0 bases, and 16 bases lay between the germline ends. The CDR3 is 16 amino acids. The CDR3 DNA reads as TGTGCCAGCAGTTTATTCCCAGCAGCCATGAACACTGAAGCTTTCTTT. Amino acid sequence: CASSLFPAAMNTEAFF.

This clonotype was observed many times. The rearrangement links TRBV7-9 to TRBJ2-6; D uncertain. This CDR3 is built from 16 residues. V was trimmed by 0 bases and J by 5 bases, leaving 11 bases between them. Germline V lookup: CDR1 SEHNR, CDR2 FQNEAQ (reference sequence). The CDR3 DNA reads as TGTGCCAGCAGCTTAGCGCGACCCGCAAGGGCCAACGTCCTGACTTTC. Amino acid sequence: CASSLARPARANVLTF. Complete variable domain (other parts from reference TRBV7-9 and TRBJ2-6): DTGVSQNPRHKITKRGQNVTFRCDPISEHNRLYWYRQTLGQGPEFLTYFQNEAQLEKSRLLSDRFSAERPKGSFSTLEIQRTEQGDSAMYLCASSLARPARANVLTFGAGSRLTVL.

The table lists this clonotype with a count of one. This chain links TRBV5-1 with TRBJ2-2; D remains unclear. V shed 0 bases and J shed 3 bases, with 15 bases lying between them. Germline V lookup: CDR1 SGHRS, CDR2 YFSETQ. The CDR3 covers 17 residues. The CDR3 sequence is CASSLGTSRKYTGELFF. CDR3 bases: TGCGCCAGCAGCTTGGGGACCAGTCGGAAATACACCGGGGAGCTGTTTTTT.

The chain is built from TRBV10-3 and TRBJ1-1, with 10 bases matching TRBD1. There are 15 residues in the CDR3. Germline V gene lookup returns CDR1 ENHRY and CDR2 SYGVKD. With V trimmed by 4 bases and J by 3 bases, 5 bases remained unmatched. For the CDR3, the DNA is TGTGCCATCAGTGCTACGGGGACAGGGGACACTGAAGCTTTCTTT. As protein: CAISATGTGDTEAFF.

J is TRBJ1-5 and V is TRBV20-1, with D unresolved. Germline V lookup: CDR1 DFQATT, CDR2 SNEGSKA (reference sequence). V was cut by 2 bases and J by 4 bases, with 12 bases left in between. The CDR3 consists of 14 residues. The CDR3 sequence is CSARTPLGNQPQHF. The CDR3 DNA follows: TGCAGTGCTAGAACCCCTTTAGGGAATCAGCCCCAGCATTTT.